A selection of T cell receptor beta chains follows, all from one sample in a study of response to subunit inactivated influenza vaccine. TCRdb passed the RT-PCR reads through MiXCR, listing each CDR3 protein once. Found here are over 400,000 distinct CDR3 sequences, roughly 9.7% of them singletons; the top ten hold roughly 12%. The source material was PBMCs from blood, sampled 35 to 45 days after vaccination. The receptors were sampled from a man aged 50 or older who received an inactivated influenza vaccine. The CDR3 runs from the conserved cysteine through the conserved F or W. Each record gives: CDR3 DNA, CDR3 protein, D gene, V gene, J gene, clone size. The D gene is left open where the match is weak. Size values are once, few and many counts, or a class for expanded clones, and some rows have none.

TGCGCCAGCAGCCAAGATCGGCTCTCGCCCTCTGGAAACACCATATATTTT	CASSQDRLSPSGNTIYF	.	TRBV4-3	TRBJ1-3	.
TGTGCCAGCAGCGGGGGACAGGGGGCCTCCTACGAGCAGTACTTC	CASSGGQGASYEQYF	TRBD1	TRBV7-9	TRBJ2-7	.
TGTGCCAGCAGTGGGACAGACTCCAGCAATCAGCCCCAGCATTTT	CASSGTDSSNQPQHF	.	TRBV2	TRBJ1-5	.
TGCAGTGCTAGAGATCTCCGGGACCACCTCCAAGAGACCCAGTACTTC	CSARDLRDHLQETQYF	.	TRBV20-1	TRBJ2-5	few
TGTGCCAGCAGCGTAGCTATTAGCGGCAATGAGCAGTTCTTC	CASSVAISGNEQFF	.	TRBV9	TRBJ2-1	few
TGTGCCAGCAGTACAGGGGAAGAGACCCAGTACTTC	CASSTGEETQYF	TRBD1	TRBV12-3/TRBV12-4	TRBJ2-5	.
TGTGCCAGCAGCCGATGGAGGGGGCCCGGGGAGCTGTTTTTT	CASSRWRGPGELFF	.	TRBV7-8	TRBJ2-2	.
TGTGCCAGCAGTGACCCCCGGGACAGGGGACCCAATGAGCAGTTCTTC	CASSDPRDRGPNEQFF	TRBD1	TRBV6-2/TRBV6-3	TRBJ2-1	few
TGTGCCAGCAGCCCCACAAGAGAGTGGGAGTCGTACTACGAGCAGTACTTC	CASSPTREWESYYEQYF	.	TRBV7-9	TRBJ2-7	few
TGTGCCAGCAGCGTAACAGGGCCCTATGGCTACACCTTC	CASSVTGPYGYTF	.	TRBV7-9	TRBJ1-2	many
TGTGCCAGCAGTGAAAGTCCCTTCGGCGAAAAACTGTTTTTT	CASSESPFGEKLFF	.	TRBV2	TRBJ1-4	few
TGTGCCATCAGTGGGGAGGGGGGAAGAACTAGCACAGATACGCAGTATTTT	CAISGEGGRTSTDTQYF	.	TRBV10-3	TRBJ2-3	.
TGCAGTGCTAGATCCGTACTCCGGGACCAAGAGACCCAGTACTTC	CSARSVLRDQETQYF	.	TRBV20-1	TRBJ2-5	few
TGTGCCAGCAACCCTCTAGCGGGGAGCTCCTACAATGAGCAGTTCTTC	CASNPLAGSSYNEQFF	TRBD2	TRBV27	TRBJ2-1	many
TGTGCCAGCAGTCTTACGGCAGATACGCAGTATTTT	CASSLTADTQYF	.	TRBV12-3/TRBV12-4	TRBJ2-3	many
TGTGCCAGCAGCCAATACGGGACTAGCGGGACCGAGCAGTACTTC	CASSQYGTSGTEQYF	TRBD2	TRBV7-8	TRBJ2-7	few
TGCAGTGCGGGAGGGAACCGGGACAGGGTTATGATCGAGCAGTACTTC	CSAGGNRDRVMIEQYF	TRBD1	TRBV20-1	TRBJ2-7	.
TGTGCCAGCAGCCTGGTCGGACTAGCGGGAGTCGAGGAGACCCAGTACTTC	CASSLVGLAGVEETQYF	TRBD2	TRBV13	TRBJ2-5	.
TGTGCCACCAGCAGACTTACAGGGGTCGGGGAGCTGTTTTTT	CATSRLTGVGELFF	TRBD1	TRBV15	TRBJ2-2	many
TGCAGCGTGGGAGGGACTCGAAACACCGGGGAGCTGTTTTTT	CSVGGTRNTGELFF	TRBD2	TRBV29-1	TRBJ2-2	few
TGCGCCAGCAGCCCCGCGGCGGCCTTTAAGAGCTCCTACGAGCAGTACTTC	CASSPAAAFKSSYEQYF	.	TRBV4-1	TRBJ2-7	many
TGTGCCAGCAGCTCGCTAGCGGACATTAGCTCCTACGAGCAGTACTTC	CASSSLADISSYEQYF	TRBD2	TRBV7-9	TRBJ2-7	few
TGTGCCAGCAGCCGCCGTGATCTGGGCCGGCCCGGGGAGCTGTTTTTT	CASSRRDLGRPGELFF	.	TRBV6-2/TRBV6-3	TRBJ2-2	few
TGTGCCAGCAGTCTCCGGGGACAGGGGAGCTACGAGCAGTACTTC	CASSLRGQGSYEQYF	TRBD1	TRBV27	TRBJ2-7	few
TGCGCCAGCAGCCAAGATTGGGGATATCAGCCCCAGCATTTT	CASSQDWGYQPQHF	.	TRBV4-1	TRBJ1-5	.
TGTGCCAGCAGCCCGAGTGGAAGAGGGAACACTGAAGCTTTCTTT	CASSPSGRGNTEAFF	.	TRBV7-9	TRBJ1-1	many
TGCGCCAGCAGCCGAGGACGGCGCGGGGGGGCCAACGTCCTGACTTTC	CASSRGRRGGANVLTF	.	TRBV4-3	TRBJ2-6	.
TGTGCCACCAGCAGGATGACAGGGGGAGATACGCAGTATTTT	CATSRMTGGDTQYF	TRBD1	TRBV15	TRBJ2-3	many
TGTGCCAGCAGTTACTCTGAAGAGACCCAGTACTTC	CASSYSEETQYF	.	TRBV6-2/TRBV6-3	TRBJ2-5	few
TGTGCCAGCAGCGATAGAAAACCACAGGGACCCAATCAGCCCCAGCATTTT	CASSDRKPQGPNQPQHF	.	TRBV7-9	TRBJ1-5	.
TGTGCCAGCAGTTTAAGGTCCGGGAGTCGGAATACGCAGTATTTT	CASSLRSGSRNTQYF	.	TRBV12-3/TRBV12-4	TRBJ2-3	few
TGTGCCAGCAGCGCCGGACAGTACGAGCAGTACTTC	CASSAGQYEQYF	.	TRBV7-9	TRBJ2-7	few
TGTGCCAGCAGCTTCCTAGCGGGGGGCCGCAATGAGCAGTTCTTC	CASSFLAGGRNEQFF	TRBD2	TRBV11-2	TRBJ2-1	.
TGTGCCAGCATCTCGGCGGGGGGGAAAGCTTTCTTT	CASISAGGKAFF	.	TRBV6-5	TRBJ1-1	many
TGTGCCAGCAGTTTACGACTAGCGGGACAAGAGACCCAGTACTTC	CASSLRLAGQETQYF	TRBD2	TRBV12-3/TRBV12-4	TRBJ2-5	many
TGCGCCAGCATCACACAGGGAGTCGGCGAGCAGTACTTC	CASITQGVGEQYF	.	TRBV5-1	TRBJ2-7	.
TGTGCCAGCAGCCAAGATACCCGGAAATCTCATACAGATACGCAGTATTTT	CASSQDTRKSHTDTQYF	.	TRBV3-1	TRBJ2-3	.
TGCAGTGCTAGATCAGTTAGCTCCTACAATGAGCAGTTCTTC	CSARSVSSYNEQFF	.	TRBV20-1	TRBJ2-1	.
TGTGCCAGCACTCCGACCAGGGGGCACCAAGAGACCCAGTACTTC	CASTPTRGHQETQYF	TRBD1	TRBV6-1	TRBJ2-5	.